The 26 T cell receptor beta chains reported below all come from one sample, sequenced in a study of T cell responses to AZD1222 COVID-19 vaccine (dated by TCRdb to about 2021). The time point label of this sample denotes: about 28 days (+/-7) after the second vaccine dose. Libraries were constructed by the immunoSEQ multiplex PCR assay. TCRdb mirrors the immuneACCESS table, restricted to in-frame sequences. Some clones are absent from its copies; in checked studies, under half trace to an unresolved V gene, and the reason for the others is unknown. Within this sample are about 150,000 clones, with roughly nine tenths of them counted one time only. Approximately 1.3% of the sample goes to the ten largest clones. Sequenced here: peripheral blood, sampled 28 days after the second AZD1222 dose. All receptors come from an adult who received the AZD1222 COVID-19 vaccine.

The rearrangement joins TRBV28 to TRBJ1-5; D gene ambiguous. The V end was cut by 2 bases, the J end by 7 bases, with 6 bases between. This CDR3 spans 12 amino acids. Germline CDR1 is MDHEN and CDR2 is SYDVKM. The CDR3 bases are TGTGCCAGCAGTTTACAGCCCCAGCCCCAGCATTTT. This gives the protein CASSLQPQPQHF.

V gene TRBV7-9 combines with J gene TRBJ2-1, with TRBD1 identical over 9 bases. Germline CDR1 reads SEHNR; CDR2 reads FQNEAQ (reference sequence). V lost 0 bases, J lost 3 bases, and 6 bases stayed unmatched. The CDR3 is 17 residues long. CDR3 region: CASSLAGTGFLYNEQFF. CDR3 nucleotides: TGTGCCAGCAGCTTAGCCGGGACAGGGTTTCTCTACAATGAGCAGTTCTTC.

This clone has only one observation. The chain couples TRBV14 to TRBJ1-6; TRBD1 is a possible D gene (6 bases). The CDR3 covers 16 residues. Germline values: CDR1 SGHDN, CDR2 FVKESK. V dropped 0 bases and J dropped 9 bases, with 15 bases sitting between them. CDR3 bases: TGTGCCAGCAGCCAAGAATCTCACAGGGCTTTTTCACCCCTCCACTTT. Protein sequence: CASSQESHRAFSPLHF.

J is TRBJ1-4 and V is TRBV10-3, with D unresolved. Germline V lookup: CDR1 ENHRY, CDR2 SYGVKD. This CDR3 comprises 16 residues. V lost 2 bases, J lost 3 bases, and 13 bases lay in between. CDR3 protein: CAISEMWGAANEKLFF. The CDR3 coding sequence is TGTGCCATCAGTGAGATGTGGGGAGCGGCTAATGAAAAACTGTTTTTT.

The J gene is TRBJ1-5, the V gene TRBV10-2; D is unresolved. The V end was cut by 2 bases, the J end by 4 bases, with 12 bases between. The length of the CDR3 is 15 residues. Looked up from germline, CDR1 is WSHSY and CDR2 is SAAADI. In DNA form, the CDR3 reads TGCGCCAGCAGTGAGGTGGTCAGTGGTAATCAGCCCCAGCATTTT. Translating gives CASSEVVSGNQPQHF.

The chain couples TRBV14 to TRBJ2-7; 12 nucleotides line up with TRBD2. CDR1 is SGHDN and CDR2 is FVKESK in the germline V gene. V was pared by 1 base and J by 2 bases, with 12 bases of the junction left unmatched. This CDR3 is 19 amino acids long. In DNA, the CDR3 is TGTGCCAGCAGCCAAGTAGGGACTAGCGGGCCCCAGGCCCCCTACGAGCAGTACTTC. It is translated as CASSQVGTSGPQAPYEQYF.

V is TRBV18 and J is TRBJ2-1; D is unresolved. V lost 0 bases to trimming and J lost 5 bases, with 11 bases between them. This CDR3 spans 15 amino acids. Germline CDR1 reads KGHSH; CDR2 reads LQKENI. CDR3 in DNA: TGTGCCAGCTCACCACCGGCTGGCAGGAACAATGAGCAGTTCTTC. Amino acids: CASSPPAGRNNEQFF.

Concerning this clone: The sample holds other DNA sequences that translate to the same CDR3. The CDR3 region has the DNA TGTGCCAGCAGCGTGGAAGGCGGTCAGCCCCAGCATTTT. As protein: CASSVEGGQPQHF. The rearrangement uses TRBV9 and TRBJ1-5; no clear D. The CDR3 extends over 13 amino acids. V was trimmed by 2 bases and J by 6 bases, leaving 9 bases between them. CDR1 and CDR2 from the germline V gene are SGDLS and YYNGEE.

The sample holds one count of this clone. The chain carries TRBV7-2 and TRBJ1-3; D is uncertain. V shed 1 base and J shed 7 bases, with 14 bases lying between them. Per germline, CDR1 SGHTA and CDR2 FQGNSA. CDR3 length equals 15 residues. The CDR3 bases are TGTGCCAGCAGCTTAGAAAGGAGTATGGGGAACACCATATATTTT. Translated: CASSLERSMGNTIYF.

The rearrangement links TRBV7-9 to TRBJ1-5, with D possibly being TRBD1 (6 bases). Germline V gene lookup returns CDR1 SEHNR and CDR2 FQNEAQ (reference sequence). The CDR3 has 14 residues. V was trimmed by 4 bases and J by 7 bases, leaving 14 bases between them. The CDR3 DNA follows: TGTGCCAGCAGCTCGAGCGGGGGCGGGCAGCCCCAGCATTTT. It translates to CASSSSGGGQPQHF.

Of note for this clone: This sample also contains other DNA sequences that code for the same CDR3. Here the CDR3 DNA reads TGTGCCAGCAGCTTACGGCAATACACTGAAGCTTTCTTT. It translates to CASSLRQYTEAFF. The V and J genes are TRBV11-3 and TRBJ1-1; D is ambiguous. Per germline, CDR1 SGHNT and CDR2 YENEEA. V lost 2 bases and J 3 bases, leaving 7 bases between the germline ends. The CDR3 runs to 13 residues.

The rearrangement uses TRBV5-1 and TRBJ1-2; TRBD1 matches 8 bases. The CDR3 is 15 amino acids. Per germline, CDR1 SGHRS and CDR2 YFSETQ. The J segment lost 4 bases and the V segment lost 0 bases, leaving 5 bases of the junction unmatched. DNA for the CDR3: TGCGCCAGCAGCTTGGAGCCCCAGGGGGCCTATGGCTACACCTTC. This translates into CASSLEPQGAYGYTF. Looking up the rest from reference TRBV5-1 and TRBJ1-2 gives the full variable domain: KAGVTQTPRYLIKTRGQQVTLSCSPISGHRSVSWYQQTPGQGLQFLFEYFSETQRNKGNFPGRFSGRQFSNSRSEMNVSTLELGDSALYLCASSLEPQGAYGYTFGSGTRLTVV.

The J gene is TRBJ1-1, the V gene TRBV2; D not certain. Germline CDR1 reads SNHLY; CDR2 reads FYNNEI. The V end lost 8 bases, the J end lost 4 bases, and 8 bases lay between the germline ends. This CDR3 region has 11 residues. The CDR3 DNA sequence: TGTGCCAGCTGGATAGGCACTGAAGCTTTCTTT. This encodes CASWIGTEAFF.

The rearrangement links TRBV19 to TRBJ1-1, with 9 bases fitting TRBD1. Germline V gene data show CDR1 as LNHDA and CDR2 as SQIVND (reference sequence). The CDR3 is 14 residues long. V trimming: 2 bases; J trimming: 4 bases; junction bases outside the gene matches: 2. The CDR3 coding sequence is TGTGCCAGTAGTATATTGGGACAGGGCACTGAAGCTTTCTTT. Translating gives CASSILGQGTEAFF.

The chain couples TRBV10-3 to TRBJ1-1; the match to TRBD1 covers 7 bases. Per germline, CDR1 ENHRY and CDR2 SYGVKD. Trimming cost V 6 bases and J 3 bases; bases outside gene matches: 13. The CDR3 spans 16 residues. The CDR3 loop is CAISLTQTGEDTEAFF. DNA for the CDR3: TGTGCCATCAGCCTCACCCAAACAGGGGAGGACACTGAAGCTTTCTTT.

The chain recombines TRBV9 with TRBJ1-2; D gene unclear. The CDR3 has 9 residues. V was shortened by 7 bases and J by 6 bases, with 4 bases between the two germline ends. Germline V lookup: CDR1 SGDLS, CDR2 YYNGEE. The CDR3 reads CASGDGYTF. The CDR3 DNA is TGTGCCAGCGGGGATGGCTACACCTTC.

The rearrangement joins TRBV28 to TRBJ2-7; 9 bases are a match to TRBD1. CDR3 length: 15 amino acids. Germline loops: CDR1 MDHEN, CDR2 SYDVKM. J lost 4 bases, V lost 5 bases, and 9 bases had no gene match. This CDR3 is CASSLGDRVGYEQYF. The CDR3 region has the DNA TGTGCCAGCAGTCTAGGGGACAGGGTCGGATACGAGCAGTACTTC.

The rearrangement uses TRBV7-9 and TRBJ1-1; D unresolved. The ends were cut back, 5 bases at V and 4 bases at J, with 17 bases in the middle. Germline V gene data show CDR1 as SEHNR and CDR2 as FQNEAQ (reference sequence). This CDR3 contains 15 residues. The CDR3 DNA reads TGTGCCAGCAGCCCCCAGTCACGCGGGAGCACTGAAGCTTTCTTT. It codes for CASSPQSRGSTEAFF.

In its sample, this clone was seen once. The V and J genes are TRBV7-2 and TRBJ1-1; D not certain. With 7 bases removed from V and 1 base from J, the gap between germline ends came to 19 bases. Germline CDR1 and CDR2: SGHTA and FQGNSA. The CDR3 totals 16 residues. CDR3 protein: CASTALNPGTNTEAFF. The CDR3 coding sequence is TGTGCCAGCACAGCTTTAAATCCAGGAACGAACACTGAAGCTTTCTTT. Based on the CDR3 plus reference TRBV7-2 and TRBJ1-1, the full variable domain is GAGVSQSPSNKVTEKGKDVELRCDPISGHTALYWYRQSLGQGLEFLIYFQGNSAPDKSGLPSDRFSAERTGGSVSTLTIQRTQQEDSAVYLCASTALNPGTNTEAFFGQGTRLTVV.

The rearrangement uses TRBV6-1 and TRBJ1-6, with D tentatively TRBD1 (5 bases). The CDR3 length is 16 residues. Trimming stripped 3 bases from V and 0 bases from J, with 9 bases between. Germline CDR1 MNHNS, CDR2 SASEGT. CDR3 in DNA: TGTGCCAGCAGTGAGGGGGGGAGCTCCTATAATTCACCCCTCCACTTT. Translating gives CASSEGGSSYNSPLHF.

V is TRBV7-2 and J is TRBJ2-7; maybe TRBD1 (6 bases). CDR1 is SGHTA and CDR2 is FQGNSA in the germline V gene. V gave up 1 base and J gave up 3 bases, with 7 bases separating them. This CDR3 has 13 residues. Here the CDR3 DNA reads TGTGCCAGCAGCTTAGGACAGGTCTACGAGCAGTACTTC. Translation gives CASSLGQVYEQYF.

The rearrangement uses TRBV3-1 (or the pseudogene TRBV3-2) and TRBJ1-6, with 9 bases fitting TRBD1. Germline V gives CDR1 LGHDT, CDR2 YNNKEL (reference sequence). Trimming removed 4 bases from V and 8 bases from J; junction bases left unmatched: 9. The CDR3 loop spans 16 amino acids. For the CDR3, the DNA is TGTGCCAGCAGCCCCAGGGACAGGGCCATGGATTCACCCCTCCACTTT. Protein: CASSPRDRAMDSPLHF.

The V call is TRBV6-2 or TRBV6-3, the J call TRBJ2-7; no definite D call. Germline CDR1 and CDR2: MNHEY and SVGEGT. V shed 0 bases and J shed 2 bases, with 8 bases lying between them. The CDR3 totals 14 residues. The CDR3 sequence: CASSYSGRAYEQYF. DNA of the CDR3: TGTGCCAGCAGTTACTCCGGCAGAGCCTACGAGCAGTACTTC.

This clone was detected a few times. J is TRBJ2-1 and V is TRBV24-1; TRBD1 agrees at 10 bases. The length of the CDR3 is 17 residues. V lost 3 bases to trimming and J lost 12 bases; unmatched junction nucleotides: 16. Germline V gene lookup returns CDR1 KGHDR and CDR2 SFDVKD. CDR3 coding DNA: TGTGCCACCAGTGATCCCATCCCGGACAGGGGGGGAAAAGGGCAGTTCTTC. Translating gives CATSDPIPDRGGKGQFF.

This chain uses TRBV5-4 with TRBJ2-1; possibly TRBD1 for D (6 bases). Trimming removed 2 bases from V and 9 bases from J, with 12 bases in between. The germline V gene has CDR1 SGHNT and CDR2 YYREEE (reference sequence). The CDR3 sequence is 13 residues long. The CDR3: CASSFPHRAEQFF. CDR3 sequence (DNA): TGTGCCAGCAGCTTCCCTCACAGGGCTGAGCAGTTCTTC.

V and J are TRBV2 and TRBJ1-3; D not resolved. This CDR3 has 14 amino acids. CDR1 is SNHLY and CDR2 is FYNNEI in the germline V gene. The germline V and J ends were trimmed by 1 base and 0 bases, with 4 bases remaining between them. The CDR3 coding sequence is TGTGCCAGCAGTGAAGGACACTCTGGAAACACCATATATTTT. Its protein product is CASSEGHSGNTIYF.